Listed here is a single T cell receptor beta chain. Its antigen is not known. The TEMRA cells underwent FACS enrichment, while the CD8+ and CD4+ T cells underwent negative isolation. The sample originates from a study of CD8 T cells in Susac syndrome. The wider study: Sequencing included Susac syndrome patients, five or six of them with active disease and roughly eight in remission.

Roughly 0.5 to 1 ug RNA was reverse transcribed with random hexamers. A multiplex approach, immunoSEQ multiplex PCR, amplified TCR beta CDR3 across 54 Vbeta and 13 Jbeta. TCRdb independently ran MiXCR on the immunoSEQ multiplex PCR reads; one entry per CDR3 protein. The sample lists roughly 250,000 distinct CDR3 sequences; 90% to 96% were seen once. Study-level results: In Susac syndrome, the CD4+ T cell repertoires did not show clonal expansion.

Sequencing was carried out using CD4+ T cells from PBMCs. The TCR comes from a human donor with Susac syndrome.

The CDR3 DNA is TGTGCCAGCAGCCAAGGACTCTCCAATGAGCAGTTCTTC. Protein product: CASSQGLSNEQFF. The V gene is TRBV14, the J gene TRBJ2-1; no clear D gene. Trimming shortened V by 1 base and J by 6 bases, and 7 bases separated the two germline ends. The CDR3 is made up of 13 amino acids. Looked up from germline, CDR1 is SGHDN and CDR2 is FVKESK.